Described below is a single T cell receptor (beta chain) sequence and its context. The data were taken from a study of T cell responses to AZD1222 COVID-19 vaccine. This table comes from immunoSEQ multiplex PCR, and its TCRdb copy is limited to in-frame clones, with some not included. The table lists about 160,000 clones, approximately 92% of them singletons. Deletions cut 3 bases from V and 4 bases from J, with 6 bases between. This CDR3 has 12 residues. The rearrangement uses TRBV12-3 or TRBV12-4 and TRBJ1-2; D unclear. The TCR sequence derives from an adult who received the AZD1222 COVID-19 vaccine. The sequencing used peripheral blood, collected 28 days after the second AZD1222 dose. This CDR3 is CASSLEAYGYTF. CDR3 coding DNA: TGTGCCAGCAGTTTGGAGGCCTATGGCTACACCTTC.